Following are 10 T cell receptor beta chains from one sample sequenced in a study of blood T cell repertoires in COVID-19. Profiled with immunoSEQ multiplex PCR; TCRdb holds only in-frame clones, not every one. The sample lists about 320,000 clones, around nine tenths occurring once. Source material: PBMCs or T cells enriched from blood (not recorded which). These receptors all come from a man in his 60s who had recovered from COVID-19.

V gene TRBV7-2 combines with J gene TRBJ1-3; 9 bases agree with TRBD1. The CDR3 loop spans 17 amino acids. The germline V gene encodes CDR1 SGHTA and CDR2 FQGNSA. The J segment lost 1 base and the V segment lost 3 bases, leaving 7 bases of the junction unmatched. This chain's CDR3 is CASSFTGGAGSGNTIYF. The CDR3 DNA is TGTGCCAGCAGCTTCACAGGGGGCGCGGGTTCTGGAAACACCATATATTTT.

The chain links TRBV2 to TRBJ1-1; the match to TRBD1 covers 10 bases. The CDR3 contains 14 residues. Germline CDR1 and CDR2: SNHLY and FYNNEI. The V and J ends lost 6 bases and 3 bases, in that order; junction bases with no gene match: 4. CDR3 in amino acids: CASRDRGDYTEAFF. Here the CDR3 DNA reads TGTGCCAGCAGGGACAGGGGGGACTACACTGAAGCTTTCTTT.

CDR3 amino acids: CASSPPMDTRGGLIRSPLHF. The CDR3 DNA is TGTGCCAGCTCACCCCCAATGGACACTCGAGGGGGCCTAATTCGTTCACCCCTCCACTTT. The chain recombines TRBV18 with TRBJ1-6; 7 bases map to TRBD1. The J segment lost 9 bases and the V segment lost 3 bases, leaving 23 bases of the junction unmatched. Germline V gene sequence: CDR1 KGHSH, CDR2 LQKENI. This CDR3 has 20 residues.

The genes are TRBV7-9 and TRBJ2-2, with TRBD1 matching over 9 bases. Germline-derived CDR1 and CDR2 are SEHNR and FQNEAQ (reference sequence). V shed 1 base and J 6 bases; nucleotides not matched to a gene: 3. The CDR3 is 15 amino acids. This CDR3 reads CASSLEGTGSGELFF. As DNA, the CDR3 is TGTGCCAGCAGCTTAGAAGGGACAGGGTCCGGGGAGCTGTTTTTT.

This clone was counted a few times. The chain employs TRBV3-1 (or the pseudogene TRBV3-2) and TRBJ2-7, with D perhaps TRBD2 (6 bases). This CDR3 spans 16 amino acids. Germline-derived CDR1 and CDR2 are LGHDT and YNNKEL (reference sequence). The V end was cut by 3 bases, the J end by 0 bases, with 15 bases between. CDR3 sequence: CASSHYSRESSYEQYF. The DNA of the CDR3 is TGTGCCAGCAGCCATTACTCGCGGGAAAGCTCCTACGAGCAGTACTTC.

The gene calls are TRBV30 and TRBJ1-4; TRBD1 might be the D (5 bases). V was shortened by 8 bases and J by 7 bases, with 17 bases between the two germline ends. Germline CDR1 reads GTSNPN; CDR2 reads SVGIG (reference sequence). This CDR3 contains 13 residues. The CDR3 nucleotides are TGTGCCCTGGAGCGGGACTCGGGTGAAAAACTGTTTTTT. Translated, it gives CALERDSGEKLFF.

The chain uses TRBV30 and TRBJ2-2; TRBD1 aligns across 10 bases. Germline lookup yields CDR1 GTSNPN and CDR2 SVGIG (reference sequence). J lost 3 bases, V lost 4 bases, and 5 bases had no gene match. The CDR3 consists of 15 residues. In DNA, the CDR3 is TGTGCCTGGACGTTGGGGACAGGGGACACCGGGGAGCTGTTTTTT. This translates into CAWTLGTGDTGELFF.

The genes are TRBV6-5 and TRBJ1-5; D possibly corresponds to TRBD1 (6 bases). V lost 6 bases to trimming and J lost 0 bases, with 12 bases between them. The CDR3 extends over 15 amino acids. Germline assignment: CDR1 MNHEY and CDR2 SVGAGI. DNA for the CDR3: TGTGCCAGCAGATCGACAGGAAATAGCAATCAGCCCCAGCATTTT. As protein: CASRSTGNSNQPQHF.

As for this clone: Within the sample, other DNA sequences also encode this same CDR3. The rearrangement links TRBV29-1 to TRBJ2-1; 8 nucleotides agree with TRBD2. The CDR3 consists of 14 residues. J gave up 1 base and V 5 bases, and 4 bases lay outside the gene matches. CDR1 and CDR2 from the germline V gene are SQVTM and ANQGSEA. The CDR3 region is CSVQRGSSYNEQFF. The CDR3 bases are TGCAGCGTTCAGCGGGGGTCGTCCTACAATGAGCAGTTCTTC.

The V and J genes are TRBV7-3 and TRBJ1-5, with 7 bases aligning to TRBD1. The CDR3 totals 15 residues. Germline V gives CDR1 SGHTA, CDR2 FQGTGA. The trim removed 11 bases at V and 2 bases at J, leaving 12 bases unmatched. Written as DNA, the CDR3 is TGTGCCGGTTGGGACAGTCGAGGGGGCAATCAGCCCCAGCATTTT. Its translation: CAGWDSRGGNQPQHF.